One and the same sample provided the 16 T cell receptor beta chains below, sequenced in a study of neurological immune-mediated disorders. TCRdb itself ran the 5' RACE reads through MiXCR, one entry per CDR3 protein. The sample includes 15,000 or so distinct CDR3 sequences, approximately 13% of them seen just once. Specimen: CD8+ T cells from blood. All receptors come from a female donor with HTLV-1-associated myelopathy (HAM/TSP).

This clonotype was picked up many times. This chain joins TRBV7-2 and TRBJ2-3; 12 nucleotides agree with TRBD2. The CDR3 runs 20 residues. V lost 4 bases and J lost 1; bases outside the gene matches: 15. Germline V gene sequence: CDR1 SGHTA, CDR2 FQGNSA. The CDR3 nucleotides read TGTGCCAGCAGCTCCAGGACTAGCGGGACCACTTTCCGGGGCACAGATACGCAGTATTTT. Its translation is CASSSRTSGTTFRGTDTQYF.

This clonotype was detected many times. The rearrangement links TRBV6-5 to TRBJ1-1; no clear D. V lost 6 bases and J 3 bases, leaving 17 bases between the germline ends. Germline V gives CDR1 MNHEY, CDR2 SVGAGI. This CDR3 spans 15 amino acids. CDR3 amino acids: CASSHLGGRDTEAFF. For the CDR3, the DNA is TGTGCCAGCAGCCATTTAGGAGGGAGGGACACTGAAGCTTTCTTT.

By share, this clonotype ranks as medium-sized (0.01 to 0.1%). This chain joins TRBV5-6 and TRBJ2-2, with 9 bases fitting TRBD2. The trim removed 3 bases at V and 6 bases at J, leaving 9 bases unmatched. The germline V gene has CDR1 SGHDT and CDR2 YYEEEE. There are 16 residues in the CDR3. CDR3 region: CASSYGGGARAGELFF. CDR3 DNA sequence: TGTGCCAGCAGCTATGGCGGGGGGGCCCGGGCCGGGGAGCTGTTTTTT.

This clonotype was seen many times. The V and J genes are TRBV3-1 and TRBJ2-5; D not resolved. V lost 5 bases and J 5 bases, leaving 18 bases between the germline ends. Per germline, CDR1 LGHDT and CDR2 YNNKEL (reference sequence). The CDR3 sequence is 15 residues long. The CDR3 is CASSERRNYGETQYF. The CDR3 bases are TGTGCCAGCAGCGAAAGGCGGAATTACGGTGAGACCCAGTACTTC.

This clonotype was detected many times. V and J are TRBV7-8 and TRBJ1-5; perhaps TRBD1 as D (6 bases). Trimming took off 4 bases at V and 0 bases at J, with 19 bases between the two ends. In germline, CDR1 is SGHVS, CDR2 FQNEAQ. The CDR3 consists of 18 residues. CDR3 protein: CASSSKRDRFDSNQPQHF. CDR3 in DNA: TGTGCCAGCAGCTCAAAACGCGACAGGTTCGATAGCAATCAGCCCCAGCATTTT.

This clonotype has a count of ten or more. The CDR3 DNA reads TGTGCCAGCAGCTTTACCGGACAGGGGGGCGAGCAGTACTTC. Residues: CASSFTGQGGEQYF. V usage is TRBV6-6 and J usage is TRBJ2-7, with 10 bases identical to TRBD1. J gave up 6 bases and V 6 bases, and 8 bases lay outside the gene matches. The CDR3 loop spans 14 amino acids. Looked up from germline, CDR1 is MNHNY and CDR2 is SVGAGI (reference sequence).

The sample holds many counts of this clonotype. An end of the junction does not agree with germline; a read error may underlie this. The chain combines TRBV20-1 with TRBJ2-3; 13 bases fit TRBD2. The CDR3 has 15 amino acids. The V gene's germline CDR1 is DFQATT and CDR2 SNEGSKA (reference sequence). DNA of the CDR3: TGCAGTGCTACCCGGACTAGCGGGAGCACGGATACGCAGTATTTT. Translation gives CSATRTSGSTDTQYF.

This clonotype was recorded at least ten times. The chain's CDR3 is CASSQEWGNTEAFF. The DNA for the CDR3 is TGCGCCAGCAGCCAAGAATGGGGGAACACTGAAGCTTTCTTT. The chain joins TRBV4-1 to TRBJ1-1; no reliable D call. Trimming took 0 bases from V and 1 from J, leaving 6 bases between them. The V gene's germline CDR1 is MGHRA and CDR2 YSYEKL. This CDR3 is built from 14 residues.

This clonotype occurred many times. V and J are TRBV6-5 and TRBJ2-3, with a possible D match to TRBD1 (6 bases). This CDR3 contains 18 residues. CDR1 and CDR2 from the germline V gene are MNHEY and SVGAGI. V shed 1 base and J shed 2 bases, with 19 bases lying between them. The CDR3 DNA reads as TGTGCCAGCAGTTACTTCTCCCGGGACACACTTTACACAGATACGCAGTATTTT. This sequence encodes CASSYFSRDTLYTDTQYF.

In regard to this clonotype: The DNA is left out, because the CDR3 cannot be placed on it with certainty; the CDR3 is given as TCRdb lists it. The rearrangement uses TRBV29-1 and TRBJ1-4; the DNA was not compared with TRBD1, the D call given in the table. The germline CDR1 and CDR2 sequences are SQVTM and ANQGSEA. Inclusive of both ends, the CDR3 amounts to 24 amino acids. CDR3 amino acids: CSVESPNTDTQYFGPGPRHEKLFF.

At least ten counts were recorded for this clonotype. This sequence joins TRBV5-5 and TRBJ2-3; tentatively, D is TRBD1 (6 bases). This CDR3 region has 15 residues. With 3 bases removed from V and 0 bases from J, the gap between germline ends came to 11 bases. Germline values: CDR1 SGHKS, CDR2 YYEKEE (reference sequence). CDR3 protein: CASSSGTQSTDTQYF. For the CDR3, the DNA is TGTGCCAGCAGCTCCGGGACACAAAGCACAGATACGCAGTATTTT.

This clonotype has ten or more counts. The chain links TRBV20-1 to TRBJ2-3; 14 nucleotides line up with TRBD2. Germline-derived CDR1 and CDR2 are DFQATT and SNEGSKA (reference sequence). This CDR3 is built from 19 residues. J lost 6 bases, V lost 3 bases, and 17 bases had no gene match. The CDR3 spells CSASALKGLAGEIIDTQYF. DNA of the CDR3: TGCAGTGCTAGCGCGCTCAAGGGACTAGCGGGGGAAATTATTGATACGCAGTATTTT.

Ten or more counts support this clonotype. This chain joins TRBV7-8 and TRBJ1-2; no reliable D call. This CDR3 region has 14 residues. Germline loops: CDR1 SGHVS, CDR2 FQNEAQ. Trimming took 3 bases from V and 4 from J, leaving 12 bases between them. The CDR3 reads CASSLDQIAYGYTF. The CDR3 DNA reads as TGTGCCAGCAGCTTGGACCAGATAGCCTATGGCTACACCTTC.

To note about this clonotype: A much larger clonotype is one base distant, so this may be a read error. The CDR3 DNA follows: TGTGCCAGCAGTTTATCGACCAGCGTCGGCTACGAGCAGTACTTC. It specifies CASSLSTSVGYEQYF. The chain is built from TRBV27 and TRBJ2-7, with unresolved D. The V end was cut by 0 bases, the J end by 3 bases, with 12 bases between. The CDR3 runs 15 residues. Looked up from germline, CDR1 is MNHEY and CDR2 is SMNVEV (reference sequence).

The table lists this clonotype with many counts. The chain uses TRBV10-2 and TRBJ2-7, with TRBD1 identical over 8 bases. V lost 10 bases and J lost 3; bases outside the gene matches: 8. Germline V gives CDR1 WSHSY, CDR2 SAAADI. CDR3 length equals 13 residues. CDR3 loop: CATLRDRYYEQYF. The CDR3 DNA is TGCGCCACGCTCCGGGACAGGTACTACGAGCAGTACTTC.

A note on this clonotype: An end of the junction does not agree with germline; a read error may underlie this. The chain recombines TRBV28 with TRBJ1-1, with D maybe TRBD1 (6 bases). There are 14 residues in the CDR3. Germline CDR1 and CDR2: MDHEN and SYDVKM. CDR3 region: CASSPPGGGAEALF. CDR3 nucleotide sequence: TGTGCCAGCAGCCCACCGGGGGGGGGCGCTGAAGCTTTATTT.